This record concerns one T cell receptor beta chain sequence. These data belong to a study of STAT5B mutations in CD4+ large granular lymphocyte leukemia. Repertoires were generated with immunoSEQ multiplex PCR, while TCRdb's copy carries only in-frame clones and drops some. The sample lists tens of thousands of clones; approximately 88% were seen once. V lost 1 base, J lost 7 bases, and 9 bases stayed unmatched. The CDR3 has 16 residues. Germline CDR1 is LGHNA and CDR2 is YNFKEQ. The sequenced material came from CD4+ T cells from blood buffy coats. The TCR was taken from a human donor in good health. The rearrangement links TRBV4-2 to TRBJ2-3; 9 positions match TRBD2. DNA of the CDR3: TGTGCCAGCAGCCAAGCCCATGCGGGGGGGCCTTATACGCAGTATTTT. This sequence encodes CASSQAHAGGPYTQYF.